These 24 T cell receptor beta chains were sequenced from one sample in a study of tumor-infiltrating lymphocytes in oesophageal squamous cell carcinoma. A single record per CDR3 protein comes from TCRdb applying MiXCR to the PCR reads. Of roughly 20,000 distinct CDR3 sequences in the sample, more than 35% were seen once. Specimen: esophageal tumor tissue. The origin of the receptors is a male donor with esophageal squamous cell carcinoma.

Remarks on this clonotype: A much larger clone sits a single nucleotide away, making a read error possible. J is TRBJ2-1 and V is TRBV19; 7 bases are a match to TRBD1. Germline V CDR1 and CDR2: LNHDA, SQIVND (reference sequence). CDR3 length equals 14 residues. The V gene end was trimmed by 5 bases and the J gene end by 10 bases; junction bases not matched to a gene: 11. The CDR3 DNA follows: TGTGCCAGTAGTGACAGGGCGGGCTCCTACGAGCAGTTCTTC. Translated, it gives CASSDRAGSYEQFF.

This clonotype showed up many times. Given the absence of the conserved phenylalanine or tryptophan at the CDR3 end, a read error is likely. The limits of the CDR3 on the DNA are not certain, so only TCRdb's listed CDR3 is given. The chain is built from TRBV5-1 and TRBJ2-6; the table's D call of TRBD2 was not tested on the DNA. Counting both end residues, the CDR3 totals 9 amino acids. The germline CDR1 and CDR2 sequences are SGHRS and YFSETQ. The CDR3 here is CASSTGLAG.

This clonotype was counted ten times or more. The J gene is TRBJ1-4, the V gene TRBV28; D gene ambiguous. Germline CDR1 reads MDHEN; CDR2 reads SYDVKM. The CDR3 spans 13 residues. V lost 8 bases, J lost 2 bases, and 9 bases lay in between. CDR3 in DNA: TGTGCCAGCGGGTATTCTACTAATGAAAAACTGTTTTTT. Its protein is CASGYSTNEKLFF. The variable domain in full, completed from reference TRBV28 and TRBJ1-4, reads DVKVTQSSRYLVKRTGEKVFLECVQDMDHENMFWYRQDPGLGLRLIYFSYDVKMKEKGDIPEGYSVSREKKERFSLILESASTNQTSMYLCASGYSTNEKLFFGSGTQLSVL.

V is TRBV6-6 and J is TRBJ1-1; a weak D match, TRBD1 (6 bases). The CDR3 loop spans 15 amino acids. Germline CDR1 MNHNY, CDR2 SVGAGI (reference sequence). Trimming took 2 bases from V and 5 from J, leaving 15 bases between them. CDR3 sequence (DNA): TGTGCCAGCAGTTACCGTTCAGGGGTGGGGACTGAAGCTTTCTTT. Amino acid sequence: CASSYRSGVGTEAFF.

To note about this clonotype: An end of the junction does not agree with germline; a read error may underlie this. The rearrangement uses TRBV5-3 and TRBJ2-4; D gene uncertain. TRBV5-3 is an ORF for which the function is uncertain. This CDR3 has 15 residues. CDR3 in amino acids: CASSFSGRRRNIQYF. The CDR3 nucleotides are TGTGCCAGCAGCTTCTCAGGCAGGCGGAGAAACATTCAGTACTTC.

This clonotype was seen ten or more times. The chain combines TRBV5-8 with TRBJ2-1, with D unclear. The germline V and J ends were trimmed by 0 bases and 3 bases, with 22 bases remaining between them. The CDR3 sequence is 19 residues long. CDR1 and CDR2 (germline): SGHTS, YDEGEE. The CDR3 is CASSLGALAASWVYNEQFF. The CDR3 nucleotides read TGTGCCAGCAGCTTGGGGGCACTGGCGGCGAGTTGGGTCTACAATGAGCAGTTCTTC. The full variable domain, with the rest looked up from reference TRBV5-8 and TRBJ2-1, is EAGVTQSPTHLIKTRGQQATLRCSPISGHTSVYWYQQALGLGLQFLLWYDEGEERNRGNFPPRFSGRQFPNYSSELNVNALELEDSALYLCASSLGALAASWVYNEQFFGPGTRLTVL.

The chain has TRBV20-1 and TRBJ2-5, with D tentatively TRBD1 (5 bases). The DNA matches TRBJ2-7 better at its end, which makes the J call doubtful. CDR1 is DFQATT and CDR2 is SNEGSKA in the germline V gene (reference sequence). The CDR3 has 13 residues. The CDR3 DNA sequence: TGCAGTGCTAGAGCCCCAGGGTCCTACGAGCAGTACTTC. This sequence encodes CSARAPGSYEQYF.

Many counts were recorded for this clonotype. This sequence joins TRBV7-9 and TRBJ2-3, with a tentative D call TRBD1 (6 bases). This CDR3 is 16 amino acids long. Germline loops: CDR1 SEHNR, CDR2 FQNEAQ (reference sequence). The V gene lost 3 bases and the J gene lost 6 bases, with 19 bases spanning the gap. The CDR3 sequence: CASSFSRGQHLDTQYF. For the CDR3, the DNA is TGTGCCAGCAGCTTTAGCAGGGGACAACACTTGGATACGCAGTATTTT.

In its sample, this clonotype was seen a few times. With a much larger clone just one base away, this may be a read error. V usage is TRBV5-1 and J usage is TRBJ2-1; TRBD1 might be the D (6 bases). V was cut by 2 bases and J by 10 bases, with 13 bases left in between. The CDR3 consists of 13 residues. Germline V CDR1 and CDR2: SGHRS, YFSETQ. The CDR3 nucleotides read TGCGCCAGCAGCTTCAACAGGGCGGGCGAGCAGTTCTTC. It specifies CASSFNRAGEQFF.

The chain is built from TRBV2 and TRBJ2-5; possibly TRBD2 for D (6 bases). CDR1 SNHLY and CDR2 FYNNEI come from the germline V gene. The CDR3 runs 20 residues. V shed 0 bases and J shed 5 bases, with 28 bases lying between them. As DNA, the CDR3 is TGTGCCAGCAGTGAAGCGCATTTGGGGGGAACAAGCCCTGTGTGGGAGACCCAGTACTTC. Protein sequence: CASSEAHLGGTSPVWETQYF.

The genes are TRBV5-1 and TRBJ1-6, with TRBD1 identical over 10 bases. The V gene end was trimmed by 3 bases and the J gene end by 7 bases; junction bases not matched to a gene: 10. The CDR3 is 17 residues long. Germline-derived CDR1 and CDR2 are SGHRS and YFSETQ. The CDR3 spells CASSSGQGVQGNSPLHF. The CDR3 DNA reads TGCGCCAGCAGCTCCGGACAGGGGGTTCAGGGGAATTCACCCCTCCACTTT.

This clonotype came up many times. This chain's CDR3 is CASSLVIGTSGRGYNEQYF. The CDR3 DNA follows: TGTGCCAGCAGCTTAGTAATCGGGACTAGCGGGAGAGGTTACAATGAGCAGTACTTC. V gene TRBV7-9 combines with J gene TRBJ2-3; TRBD2 matches at 14 bases. The J call may not be correct, given that the DNA end is closer to TRBJ2-7. Germline V gives CDR1 SEHNR, CDR2 FQNEAQ (reference sequence). This CDR3 region has 19 residues.

As to this clonotype: The CDR3 ends on some other residue instead of the conserved phenylalanine or tryptophan, so this is likely a read error. The limits of the CDR3 on the DNA are not certain, so only TCRdb's listed CDR3 is given. The V and J genes are TRBV11-2 and TRBJ2-1. CDR1 is SGHAT, CDR2 FQNNGV, per germline. A total of 16 residues make up the CDR3, ends included. CDR3 sequence reads: CASSSDAFNYGYTFGS.

The J gene is TRBJ1-5, the V gene TRBV7-3; D may be TRBD1 (5 bases). The end of the DNA fits TRBJ1-6 better, so the J call may be wrong. CDR3 length equals 14 residues. CDR1 and CDR2 from the germline V gene are SGHTA and FQGTGA. CDR3 sequence: CASSRDSSGSPLHF. The CDR3 DNA sequence: TGTGCCAGCTCCCGAGACAGTTCGGGTTCACCCCTCCACTTT.

A remark on this clonotype: Since no conserved phenylalanine or tryptophan closes the CDR3, a read error is the likely cause. This rearrangement joins TRBV28 to TRBJ1-2; D ambiguous. Trimming took off 3 bases at V and 4 bases at J, with 6 bases between the two ends. Per the germline V gene, CDR1 is MDHEN and CDR2 is SYDVKM. The CDR3 runs to 12 residues. For the CDR3, the DNA is TGTGCCAGCAGTTTTGGCGCCTATGGCTACACCCTC. This sequence encodes CASSFGAYGYTL.

This clonotype came up once. DNA of the CDR3: TGTGCCATCAGCACTAGCGTTTTGGATACGCAGTATTTT. This sequence encodes CAISTSVLDTQYF. The V and J genes are TRBV10-3 and TRBJ2-3, with 7 nucleotides matching TRBD2. This CDR3 comprises 13 residues. Germline CDR1 is ENHRY and CDR2 is SYGVKD. Trimming removed 6 bases from V and 6 bases from J; junction bases left unmatched: 6.

The chain carries TRBV30 and TRBJ1-1, with D tentatively TRBD1 (5 bases). With 0 bases removed from V and 0 bases from J, the gap between germline ends came to 8 bases. The CDR3 covers 14 residues. Germline CDR1 GTSNPN, CDR2 SVGIG (reference sequence). In nucleotides, the CDR3 is TGTGCCTGGAGTGTCCAAGGGGTGAACACTGAAGCTTTCTTT. It codes for CAWSVQGVNTEAFF.

The sample holds many counts of this clonotype. This chain links TRBV19 with TRBJ2-6; the D gene is possibly TRBD2 (6 bases). The CDR3 contains 17 residues. Trimming removed 5 bases from V and 0 bases from J, with 14 bases in between. Germline assignment: CDR1 LNHDA and CDR2 SQIVND (reference sequence). Here the CDR3 reads CASSLGTSRSGANVLTF. CDR3 bases: TGTGCCAGTAGTCTAGGGACTTCCCGCTCTGGGGCCAACGTCCTGACTTTC.

Concerning this clonotype itself: Its ends do not fully match the called genes, so a read error is possible. This chain connects TRBV7-6 to TRBJ2-2, with D possibly being TRBD2 (5 bases). CDR3 size: 15 residues. The V gene's germline CDR1 is SGHVS and CDR2 FNYEAQ. The CDR3 reads CASSWTLGSAGELYF. The CDR3 DNA sequence: TGTGCCAGCAGCTGGACTTTGGGGTCCGCCGGGGAGCTGTATTTT.

This clonotype was counted at least ten times. This chain uses TRBV28 with TRBJ2-5, with D possibly being TRBD1 or TRBD2 (5 bases each). CDR1 and CDR2 from the germline V gene are MDHEN and SYDVKM. The CDR3 is 14 residues long. With 5 bases removed from V and 11 bases from J, the gap between germline ends came to 21 bases. DNA of the CDR3: TGTGCCAGCAGTCTGAGGATCATACCTTGGGGGCAGTACTTC. Translation: CASSLRIIPWGQYF.

Many counts were recorded for this clonotype. V usage is TRBV27 and J usage is TRBJ1-6, with D perhaps matching TRBD1 (6 bases). The germline V and J ends were trimmed by 5 bases and 0 bases, with 17 bases remaining between them. Germline V gene lookup returns CDR1 MNHEY and CDR2 SMNVEV (reference sequence). This CDR3 contains 18 residues. The CDR3 sequence: CASSLGQSKSSYNSPLHF. CDR3 nucleotide sequence: TGTGCCAGCAGTCTCGGACAGTCCAAGAGCTCCTATAATTCACCCCTCCACTTT.

The chain combines TRBV7-2 with TRBJ1-2; D is undetermined. The end of the DNA fits TRBJ2-7 better, so the J call may be wrong. The germline gives CDR1 SGHTA, CDR2 FQGNSA. This CDR3 spans 15 amino acids. In nucleotides, the CDR3 is TGTGCCAGCAGCTTATATCCCGGCCATACCTACGAGCAGTACTTC. Encoded protein: CASSLYPGHTYEQYF.

This clonotype counts as medium-sized. The CDR3 coding sequence is TGTGCCAGCAGCACGATATACTCTGGGGCCAACGTCCTGACTTTC. Protein sequence: CASSTIYSGANVLTF. The V gene is TRBV7-6, the J gene TRBJ2-6; D is ambiguous. This CDR3 is 15 amino acids long. V was pared by 5 bases and J by 0 bases, with 8 bases between. Germline V lookup: CDR1 SGHVS, CDR2 FNYEAQ.

The chain joins TRBV7-9 to TRBJ2-5; D gene uncertain. This CDR3 has 11 amino acids. Germline V gives CDR1 SEHNR, CDR2 FQNEAQ (reference sequence). V lost 5 bases and J 4 bases, leaving 5 bases between the germline ends. This CDR3 reads CASSEGETQYF. The DNA of the CDR3 is TGTGCCAGCAGCGAAGGAGAGACCCAGTACTTC.